This T cell receptor beta chain was captured by sequencing in a study of T cell clones after liver transplantation. At the level of the study: HCV positivity affected three of eight recipients; the rest lacked autoimmune or viral indications.

Only in-frame clones appear in the TCRdb table, and some are missing; sequencing was by immunoSEQ multiplex PCR. Of just over 60,000 clones in the sample, roughly two thirds were seen once. Study results and caveats: Post-transplant time points were not standardized, so conclusions are preliminary.

This clone came up many times. What it recognizes is unknown. The V end was cut by 8 bases, the J end by 5 bases, with 18 bases between. Germline CDR1 is MNHEY and CDR2 is SMNVEV (reference sequence). The CDR3 length is 14 residues. This material consisted of CD4+ T cells from blood, taken before liver transplant. This TCR was sampled from a human donor who received a liver transplant. The chain recombines TRBV27 with TRBJ1-2; the D is unclear. The CDR3 is CASRRGQDGYGYTF. CDR3 nucleotides: TGTGCCAGCCGTCGGGGTCAGGATGGGTATGGCTACACCTTC.